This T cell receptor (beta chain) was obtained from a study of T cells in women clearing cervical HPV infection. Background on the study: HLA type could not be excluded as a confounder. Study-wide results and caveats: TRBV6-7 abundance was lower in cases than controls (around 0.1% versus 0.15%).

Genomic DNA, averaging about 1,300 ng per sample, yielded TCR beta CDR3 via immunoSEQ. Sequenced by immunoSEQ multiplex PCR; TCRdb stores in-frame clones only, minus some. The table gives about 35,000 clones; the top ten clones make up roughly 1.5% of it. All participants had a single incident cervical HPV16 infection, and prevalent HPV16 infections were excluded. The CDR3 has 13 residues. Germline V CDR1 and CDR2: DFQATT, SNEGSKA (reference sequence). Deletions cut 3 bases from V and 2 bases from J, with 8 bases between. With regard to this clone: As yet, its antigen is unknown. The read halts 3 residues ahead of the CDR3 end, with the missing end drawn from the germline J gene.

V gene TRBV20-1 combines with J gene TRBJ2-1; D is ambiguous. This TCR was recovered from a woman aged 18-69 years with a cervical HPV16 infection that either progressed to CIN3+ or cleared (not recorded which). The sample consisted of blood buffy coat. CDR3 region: CSARGQAYNEQFF. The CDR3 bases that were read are TGCAGTGCTAGGGGCCAGGCCTACAATGAG.